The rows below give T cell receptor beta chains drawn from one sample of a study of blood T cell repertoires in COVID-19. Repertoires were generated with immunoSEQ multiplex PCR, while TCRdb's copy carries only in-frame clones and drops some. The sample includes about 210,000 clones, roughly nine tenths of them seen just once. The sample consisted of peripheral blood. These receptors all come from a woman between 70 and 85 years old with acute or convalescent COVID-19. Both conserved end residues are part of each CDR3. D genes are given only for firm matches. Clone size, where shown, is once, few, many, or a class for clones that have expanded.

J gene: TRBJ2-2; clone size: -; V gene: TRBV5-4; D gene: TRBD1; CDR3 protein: CASSSGQDYGTGELFF; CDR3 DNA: TGTGCCAGCAGCTCGGGACAGGACTATGGCACCGGGGAGCTGTTTTTT
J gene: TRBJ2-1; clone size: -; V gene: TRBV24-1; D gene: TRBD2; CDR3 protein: CATSDGLARAYNEQFF; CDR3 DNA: TGTGCCACCAGTGATGGACTAGCCCGAGCCTACAATGAGCAGTTCTTC
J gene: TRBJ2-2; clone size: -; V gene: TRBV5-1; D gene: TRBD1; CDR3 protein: CASSLRQGAGELFF; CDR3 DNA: TGCGCCAGCAGCTTGAGACAGGGGGCCGGGGAGCTGTTTTTT
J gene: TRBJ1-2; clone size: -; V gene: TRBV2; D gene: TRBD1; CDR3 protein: CASKNAGTGLWGYTF; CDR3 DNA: TGTGCCAGCAAAAACGCCGGGACAGGCCTGTGGGGCTACACCTTC
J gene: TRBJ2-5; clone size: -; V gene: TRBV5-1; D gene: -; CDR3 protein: CASSPDRREETQYF; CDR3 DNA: TGCGCCAGCAGCCCCGACCGGAGAGAAGAGACCCAGTACTTC
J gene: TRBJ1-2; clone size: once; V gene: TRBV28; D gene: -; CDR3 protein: CASSLVQGIKGYTF; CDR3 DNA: TGTGCCAGCAGTTTAGTCCAGGGTATAAAGGGCTACACCTTC
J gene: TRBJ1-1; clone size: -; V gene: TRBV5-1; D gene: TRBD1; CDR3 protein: CASTVTPQGANTEAFF; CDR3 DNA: TGCGCCAGCACAGTGACACCGCAGGGGGCCAACACTGAAGCTTTCTTT
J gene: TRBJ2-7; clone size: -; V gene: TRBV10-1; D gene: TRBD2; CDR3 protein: CASSATSGSSYEQYF; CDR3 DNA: TGCGCCAGCAGTGCTACTAGCGGGAGTTCCTACGAGCAGTACTTC
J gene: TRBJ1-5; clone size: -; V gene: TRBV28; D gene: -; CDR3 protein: CASSFSQGYRPQHF; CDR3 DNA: TGTGCCAGCAGTTTCAGTCAGGGGTATCGGCCCCAGCATTTT
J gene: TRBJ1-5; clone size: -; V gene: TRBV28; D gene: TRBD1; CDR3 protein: CASSKTQGVGNQPQHF; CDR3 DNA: TGTGCCAGCAGCAAAACACAGGGGGTCGGAAATCAGCCCCAGCATTTT
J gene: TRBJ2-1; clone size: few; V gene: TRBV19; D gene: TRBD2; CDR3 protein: CASSIDPRREPYNEQFF; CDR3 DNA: TGTGCCAGTAGTATAGACCCCCGGCGGGAGCCTTACAATGAGCAGTTCTTC
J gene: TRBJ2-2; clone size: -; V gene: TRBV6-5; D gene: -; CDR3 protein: CASRQTGELFF; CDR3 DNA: TGTGCCAGCAGACAGACCGGGGAGCTGTTTTTT
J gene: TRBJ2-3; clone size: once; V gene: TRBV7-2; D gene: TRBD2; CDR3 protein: CASSRGGLSTDTQYF; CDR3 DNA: TGTGCCAGCAGCCGCGGGGGGCTCAGCACAGATACGCAGTATTTT
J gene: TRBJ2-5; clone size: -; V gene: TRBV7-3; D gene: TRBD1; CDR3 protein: CASSPTGVETQYF; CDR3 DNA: TGTGCCAGCAGCCCTACAGGGGTCGAGACCCAGTACTTC
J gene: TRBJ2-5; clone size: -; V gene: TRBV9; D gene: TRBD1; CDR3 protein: CASSVGPGQWETQYF; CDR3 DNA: TGTGCCAGCAGCGTAGGCCCGGGACAGTGGGAGACCCAGTACTTC
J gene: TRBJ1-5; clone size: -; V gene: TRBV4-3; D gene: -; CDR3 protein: CASSQVLGAGQPQHF; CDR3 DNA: TGCGCCAGCAGCCAAGTTCTAGGGGCAGGGCAGCCCCAGCATTTT
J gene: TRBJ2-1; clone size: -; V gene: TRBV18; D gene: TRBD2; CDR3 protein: CASSPRGGPEQFF; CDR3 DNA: TGTGCCAGCTCACCCCGGGGGGGGCCTGAGCAGTTCTTC
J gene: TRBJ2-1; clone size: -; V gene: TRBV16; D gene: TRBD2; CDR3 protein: CASSQTKGGGLAGQNEQFF; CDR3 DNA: TGTGCCAGCAGCCAAACTAAAGGTGGGGGACTAGCGGGACAGAATGAGCAGTTCTTC
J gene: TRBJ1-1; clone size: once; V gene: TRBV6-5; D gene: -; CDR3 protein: CASSYNLGGFGTEAFF; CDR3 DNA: TGTGCCAGCAGTTACAACCTTGGGGGGTTCGGCACTGAAGCTTTCTTT
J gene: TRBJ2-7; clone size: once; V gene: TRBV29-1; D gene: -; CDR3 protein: CSGRDGPYEQYF; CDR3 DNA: TGCAGCGGGAGGGACGGACCCTACGAGCAGTACTTC
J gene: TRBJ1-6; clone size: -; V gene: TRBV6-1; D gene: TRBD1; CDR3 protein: CASSQGTGVAISPLHF; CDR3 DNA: TGTGCCAGCAGTCAAGGGACAGGGGTTGCGATTTCACCCCTCCACTTT
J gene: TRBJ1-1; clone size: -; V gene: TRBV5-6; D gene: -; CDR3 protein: CASSFSWTEAFF; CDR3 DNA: TGTGCCAGCAGCTTTAGTTGGACTGAAGCTTTCTTT
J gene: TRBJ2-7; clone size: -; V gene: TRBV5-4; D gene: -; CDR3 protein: CASSPRGAAYEQYF; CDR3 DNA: TGTGCCAGCAGCCCCCGGGGGGCAGCCTACGAGCAGTACTTC
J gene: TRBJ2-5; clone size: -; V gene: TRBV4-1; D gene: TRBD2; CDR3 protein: CASSQDRGVGPETQYF; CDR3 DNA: TGCGCCAGCAGCCAAGATCGGGGGGTTGGGCCAGAGACCCAGTACTTC
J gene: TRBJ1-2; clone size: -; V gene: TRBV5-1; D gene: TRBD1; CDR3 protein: CASSVGQGAYGYTF; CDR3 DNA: TGCGCCAGCAGCGTCGGACAGGGTGCCTATGGCTACACCTTC
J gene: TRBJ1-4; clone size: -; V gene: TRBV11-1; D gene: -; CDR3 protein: CASSSGIGEKLFF; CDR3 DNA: TGTGCCAGCAGCTCAGGGATCGGTGAAAAACTGTTTTTT
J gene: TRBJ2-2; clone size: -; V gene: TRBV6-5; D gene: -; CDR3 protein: CASSSRRGGELFF; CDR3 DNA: TGTGCCAGCAGCTCCCGGCGGGGTGGAGAGCTGTTTTTT
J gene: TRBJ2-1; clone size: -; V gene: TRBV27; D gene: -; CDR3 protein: CASSLGRGYNEQFF; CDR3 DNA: TGTGCCAGCAGTTTAGGGAGAGGGTACAATGAGCAGTTCTTC
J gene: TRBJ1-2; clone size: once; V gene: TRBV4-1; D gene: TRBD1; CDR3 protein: CASSLETGTAYGYTF; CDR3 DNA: TGCGCCAGCAGCCTGGAGACAGGGACGGCCTATGGCTACACCTTC
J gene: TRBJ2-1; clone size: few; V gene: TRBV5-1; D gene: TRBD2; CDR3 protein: CASSLGGSSYNEQFF; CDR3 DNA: TGCGCCAGCAGCTTGGGCGGGAGCTCCTACAATGAGCAGTTCTTC
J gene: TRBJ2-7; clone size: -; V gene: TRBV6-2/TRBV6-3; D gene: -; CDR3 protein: CASSYGGPSYEQYF; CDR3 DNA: TGTGCCAGCAGTTACGGCGGGCCTTCCTACGAGCAGTACTTC
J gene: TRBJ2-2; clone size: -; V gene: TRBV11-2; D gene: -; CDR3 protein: CASSRTGMGNTGELFF; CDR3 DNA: TGTGCCAGCAGCCGTACAGGGATGGGCAACACCGGGGAGCTGTTTTTT
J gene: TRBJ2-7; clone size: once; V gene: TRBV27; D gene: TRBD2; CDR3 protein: CASIGPSGSYEQYF; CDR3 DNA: TGTGCCAGCATAGGACCTAGCGGGAGCTACGAGCAGTACTTC
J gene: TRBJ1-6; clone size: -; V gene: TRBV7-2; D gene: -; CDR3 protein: CASSLGQGSPLHF; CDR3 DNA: TGTGCCAGCAGCTTAGGGCAGGGTTCACCCCTCCACTTT
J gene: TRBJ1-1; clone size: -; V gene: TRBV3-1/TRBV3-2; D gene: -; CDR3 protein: CASSQYSGNTEAFF; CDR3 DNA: TGTGCCAGCAGCCAATATTCAGGGAACACTGAAGCTTTCTTT
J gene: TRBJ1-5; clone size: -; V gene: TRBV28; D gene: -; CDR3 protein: CASSPQTGYQPQHF; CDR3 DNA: TGTGCCAGCAGTCCACAGACAGGTTATCAGCCCCAGCATTTT
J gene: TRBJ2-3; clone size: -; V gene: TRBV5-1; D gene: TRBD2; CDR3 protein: CASRAPGLGSTDTQYF; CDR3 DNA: TGCGCCAGCAGAGCCCCGGGACTAGGAAGCACAGATACGCAGTATTTT
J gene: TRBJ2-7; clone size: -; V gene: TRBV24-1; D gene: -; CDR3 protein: CATRGVGHEQYF; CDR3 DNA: TGTGCCACCAGGGGAGTCGGCCACGAGCAGTACTTC
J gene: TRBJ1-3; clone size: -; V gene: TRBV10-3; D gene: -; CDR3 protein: CAISESVQSGNTIYF; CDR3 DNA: TGTGCCATCAGTGAGTCGGTACAGAGTGGAAACACCATATATTTT
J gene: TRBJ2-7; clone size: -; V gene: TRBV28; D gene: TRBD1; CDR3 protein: CATRRPGQGLYEQYF; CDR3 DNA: TGTGCCACCCGAAGGCCGGGACAGGGGTTGTACGAGCAGTACTTC
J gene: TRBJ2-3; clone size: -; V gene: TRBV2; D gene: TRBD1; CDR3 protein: CASSDDRGQGTDTQYF; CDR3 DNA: TGTGCCAGCAGTGATGACAGGGGGCAGGGCACAGATACGCAGTATTTT
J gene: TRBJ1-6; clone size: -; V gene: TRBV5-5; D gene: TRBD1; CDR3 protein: CASSSGLVGGGRSPLHF; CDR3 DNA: TGTGCCAGCAGCTCCGGCCTGGTAGGAGGGGGCAGGTCACCCCTCCACTTT
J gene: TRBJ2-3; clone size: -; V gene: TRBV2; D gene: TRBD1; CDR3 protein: CASRQDRGETDTQYF; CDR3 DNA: TGTGCCAGCAGGCAGGACAGGGGTGAAACAGATACGCAGTATTTT
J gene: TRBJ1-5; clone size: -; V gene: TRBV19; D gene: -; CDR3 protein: CASSTEGGRNQPQHF; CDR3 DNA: TGTGCCAGTAGTACCGAGGGAGGGCGCAATCAGCCCCAGCATTTT
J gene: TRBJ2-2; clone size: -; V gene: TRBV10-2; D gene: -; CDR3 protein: CASTSFAGELFF; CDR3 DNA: TGCGCCAGCACTTCCTTTGCCGGGGAGCTGTTTTTT
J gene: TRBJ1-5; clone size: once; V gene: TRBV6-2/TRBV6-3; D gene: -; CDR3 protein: CASSYQGINQPQHF; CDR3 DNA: TGTGCCAGCAGTTACCAGGGGATCAATCAGCCCCAGCATTTT
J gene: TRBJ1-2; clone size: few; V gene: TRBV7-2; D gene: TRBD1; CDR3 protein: CASSLMGQGAYGYTF; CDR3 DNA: TGTGCCAGCAGCTTGATGGGACAGGGGGCGTACGGCTACACCTTC
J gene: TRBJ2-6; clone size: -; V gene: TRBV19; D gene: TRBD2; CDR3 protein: CASSANGRGPRSGANVLTF; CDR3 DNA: TGTGCCAGTAGTGCGAACGGGAGGGGCCCTCGCTCTGGGGCCAACGTCCTGACTTTC
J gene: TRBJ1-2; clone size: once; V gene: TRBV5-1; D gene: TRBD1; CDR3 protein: CASSVQGYGYTF; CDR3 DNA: TGCGCCAGCAGCGTACAGGGGTACGGCTACACCTTC
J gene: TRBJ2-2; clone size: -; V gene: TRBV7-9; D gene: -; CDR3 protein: CASSMSSTGELFF; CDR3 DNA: TGTGCCAGCAGCATGAGTTCCACCGGGGAGCTGTTTTTT
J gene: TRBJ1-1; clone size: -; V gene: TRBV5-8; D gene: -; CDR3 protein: CASSLLLMNTEAFF; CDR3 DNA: TGTGCCAGCAGCTTACTGCTGATGAACACTGAAGCTTTCTTT
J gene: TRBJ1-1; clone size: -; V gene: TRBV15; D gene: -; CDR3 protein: CATSRNREVAFF; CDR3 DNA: TGTGCCACCAGCAGGAACAGGGAAGTAGCTTTCTTT
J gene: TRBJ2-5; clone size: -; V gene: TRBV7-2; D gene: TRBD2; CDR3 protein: CASSPRTSGVLQETQYF; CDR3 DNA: TGTGCCAGCAGCCCCCGGACTAGCGGAGTCCTTCAAGAGACCCAGTACTTC
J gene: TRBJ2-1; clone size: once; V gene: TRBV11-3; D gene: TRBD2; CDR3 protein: CASTSLAGSYNEQFF; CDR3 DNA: TGTGCCAGCACCTCTCTAGCGGGGTCCTACAATGAGCAGTTCTTC
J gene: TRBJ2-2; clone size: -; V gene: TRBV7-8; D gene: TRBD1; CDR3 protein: CASSLSGTVANTGELFF; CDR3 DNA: TGTGCCAGCAGCTTATCAGGGACAGTTGCGAACACCGGGGAGCTGTTTTTT
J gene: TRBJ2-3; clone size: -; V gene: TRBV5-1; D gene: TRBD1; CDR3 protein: CASRPRQGALTDTQYF; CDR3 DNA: TGCGCCAGCAGACCTCGTCAGGGGGCATTGACAGATACGCAGTATTTT